This paragraph covers one TCR beta chain sequence. Antigen: not known. The data originate from a study of T cell repertoires in cytomegalovirus infection. About the research overall: CMV infection plus the matching HLA type was flagged by public TCR beta signatures.

The CDR3 is made up of 14 amino acids. CDR1 and CDR2 (germline): SGHNT, YENEEA. V gave up 4 bases and J gave up 1 base, with 8 bases separating them. Study-wide results and caveats: CMV-specific HLA-C-restricted TCR beta clonotypes dominated the ex vivo response. Totalled public TCR beta family frequency picked out people who carried CMV plus the relevant HLA.

TCRdb analysed the reads with MiXCR anew, one entry per CDR3 protein. The sample shows around 94,000 distinct CDR3 sequences, approximately 15% of them seen only once. This chain joins TRBV11-3 and TRBJ2-1; perhaps TRBD2 as D (6 bases). Sequences were obtained from PBMCs. The clonotype comes from a human donor in good health (CMV status not recorded). Some clones in this sample may be carry-over from other donors' samples. Here the CDR3 DNA reads TGTGCCAGCAGCTCAAGCGGGTCCTACAATGAGCAGTTCTTC. Residues: CASSSSGSYNEQFF.